The source of this TCR beta chain is a study of blood T cell repertoires in COVID-19. Study summary: Acute and convalescent COVID-19 specimens originated in the United States, Italy and Spain. In each case, the material was cDNA or gDNA derived from T cells, B-cell-depleted T cells, or PBMCs.

As handled by the study authors: Estimated nucleated cell counts came from reference gene primer amplification. Produced via immunoSEQ multiplex PCR; TCRdb's table is partial and in-frame only. V, J and clone size reflect that table, while D and trimming were determined from the DNA. Here the sample spans 300,000 to 450,000 clones, roughly 80% being singletons. In its sample, this clone was seen a few times. Per germline, CDR1 MDHEN and CDR2 SYDVKM. The junction had 4 bases not matched to a gene; V was cut back by 6 bases and J by 7 bases. The CDR3 sequence is 13 residues long. V usage is TRBV28 and J usage is TRBJ1-2; 11 bases fit TRBD1. Material: peripheral blood. The sequence came from a human donor with acute or convalescent COVID-19. The donor label of this sample is uncertain. The CDR3 here is CASREGTGGGYTF. The DNA of the CDR3 is TGTGCCAGCAGGGAAGGGACAGGGGGTGGCTACACCTTC.